This T cell receptor beta chain was captured by sequencing in a study of blood T cell repertoires in COVID-19. Across the study: Spain, Italy and the United States supplied samples that represented acute and convalescent COVID-19. From T cells, B-cell-depleted T cells, or PBMCs came the material, which was cDNA or gDNA.

Germline-derived CDR1 and CDR2 are LNHDA and SQIVND (reference sequence). V gave up 6 bases and J gave up 6 bases; unmatched junction bases: 14. This CDR3 contains 15 residues. This clone was detected a few times. Per the study methods: Reference gene primers were amplified, and this amplification served to estimate nucleated cell counts. Profiling relied on immunoSEQ multiplex PCR, and the TCRdb table lists in-frame clones only, not all of them. For V, J and clone size, that table is used; D and trimming come from the DNA. The sample consists of around 130,000 clones, 84% of them appearing once. Seattle-derived patients entered the study during active infection and were followed longitudinally.

Sample: peripheral blood. This chain joins TRBV19 and TRBJ2-7, with TRBD1 matching over 7 bases. This sequence was found in a man in his thirties or forties with COVID-19, enrolled during active disease. The CDR3 DNA sequence: TGTGCCAGTAGGGTGGACAGGTCATCTATCGGCGAGCAGTACTTC. Translated: CASRVDRSSIGEQYF.